The present entry profiles one T cell receptor beta chain with its context. TCRdb ran MiXCR on the 5' RACE reads and lists one entry per CDR3 protein. The sample has a few hundred thousand distinct CDR3 sequences, 7% to 10% seen once. The sample is drawn from a study of T-cell memory formation after mild COVID-19. With 5 bases removed from V and 2 bases from J, the gap between germline ends came to 10 bases. In germline, CDR1 is SGHTA, CDR2 FQGNSA. The CDR3 covers 14 residues. The TCR comes from a man between 18 and 29 years old who had mild COVID-19 (a few samples of this study predate the infection). Cell type and time point are not known. The rearrangement joins TRBV7-2 to TRBJ2-4; a weak D match, TRBD1 (6 bases). The sample comprised PBMCs or a T cell subset sorted from them (not recorded which). The CDR3 loop reads CASSPGHTKNIQYF. Here the CDR3 DNA reads TGTGCCAGCAGCCCGGGACATACCAAAAACATTCAGTACTTC.